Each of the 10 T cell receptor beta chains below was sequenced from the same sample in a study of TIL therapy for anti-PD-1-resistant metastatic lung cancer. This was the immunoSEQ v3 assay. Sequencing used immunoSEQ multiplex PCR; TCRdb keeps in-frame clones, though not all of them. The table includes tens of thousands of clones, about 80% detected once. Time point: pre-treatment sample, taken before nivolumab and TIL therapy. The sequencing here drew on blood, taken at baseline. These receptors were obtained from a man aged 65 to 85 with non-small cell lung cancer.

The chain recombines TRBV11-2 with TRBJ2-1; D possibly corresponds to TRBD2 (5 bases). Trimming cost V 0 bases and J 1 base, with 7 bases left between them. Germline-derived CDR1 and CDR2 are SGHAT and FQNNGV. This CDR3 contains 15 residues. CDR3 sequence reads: CASSLEGESYNEQFF. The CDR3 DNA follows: TGTGCCAGCAGCTTAGAGGGAGAGTCCTACAATGAGCAGTTCTTC.

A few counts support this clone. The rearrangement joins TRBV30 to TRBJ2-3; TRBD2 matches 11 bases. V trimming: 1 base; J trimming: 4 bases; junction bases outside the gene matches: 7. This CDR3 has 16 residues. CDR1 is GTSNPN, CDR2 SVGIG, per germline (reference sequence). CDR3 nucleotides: TGTGCCTGGAGTGGCCATAGCGGGAGGGCCGCAGATACGCAGTATTTT. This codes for CAWSGHSGRAADTQYF.

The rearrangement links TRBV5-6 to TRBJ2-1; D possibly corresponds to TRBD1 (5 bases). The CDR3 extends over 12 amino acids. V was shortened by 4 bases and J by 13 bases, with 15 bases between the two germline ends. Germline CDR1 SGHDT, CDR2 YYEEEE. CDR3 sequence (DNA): TGTGCCAGCAGCATCCTGCCGGACACACAGTTCTTC. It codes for CASSILPDTQFF.

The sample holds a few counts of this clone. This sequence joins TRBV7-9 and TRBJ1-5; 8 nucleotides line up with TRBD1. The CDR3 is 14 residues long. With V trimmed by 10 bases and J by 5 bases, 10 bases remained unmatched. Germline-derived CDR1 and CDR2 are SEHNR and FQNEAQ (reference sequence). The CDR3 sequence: CATPQGAEYQPQHF. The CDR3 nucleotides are TGTGCCACTCCTCAGGGGGCGGAATATCAGCCCCAGCATTTT.

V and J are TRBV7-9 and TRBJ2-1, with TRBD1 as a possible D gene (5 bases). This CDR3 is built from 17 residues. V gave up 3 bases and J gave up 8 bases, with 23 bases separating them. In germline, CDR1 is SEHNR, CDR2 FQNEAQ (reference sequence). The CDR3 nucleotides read TGTGCCAGCAGCTTTAGGGCAGCTCTACTGGACATCGATGAGCAGTTCTTC. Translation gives CASSFRAALLDIDEQFF.

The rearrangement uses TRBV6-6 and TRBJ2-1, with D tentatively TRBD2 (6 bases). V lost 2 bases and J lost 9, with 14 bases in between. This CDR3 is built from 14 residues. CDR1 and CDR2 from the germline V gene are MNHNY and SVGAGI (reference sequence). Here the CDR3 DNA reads TGTGCCAGCAGTTACGGCGGGATAGCCGGTGAGCAGTTCTTC. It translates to CASSYGGIAGEQFF.

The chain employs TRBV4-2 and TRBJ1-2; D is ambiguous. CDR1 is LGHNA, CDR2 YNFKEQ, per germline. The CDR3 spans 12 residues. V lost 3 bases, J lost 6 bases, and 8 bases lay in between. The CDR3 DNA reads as TGTGCCAGCAGCCAGGCCTCTAATGGCTACACCTTC. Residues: CASSQASNGYTF.

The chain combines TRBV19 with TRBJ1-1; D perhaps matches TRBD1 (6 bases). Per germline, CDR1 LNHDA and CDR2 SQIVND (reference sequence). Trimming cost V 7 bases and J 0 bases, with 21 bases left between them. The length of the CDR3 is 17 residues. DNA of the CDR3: TGTGCCAGTAACATAAAGGCGGGGGCAAAAGTGAACACTGAAGCTTTCTTT. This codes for CASNIKAGAKVNTEAFF.

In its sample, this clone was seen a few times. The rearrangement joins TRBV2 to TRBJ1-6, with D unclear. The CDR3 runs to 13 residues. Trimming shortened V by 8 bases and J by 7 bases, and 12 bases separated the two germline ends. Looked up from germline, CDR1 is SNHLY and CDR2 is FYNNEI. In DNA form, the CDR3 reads TGTGCCAGCCGGCTTACGGGGAATTCACCCCTCCACTTT. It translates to CASRLTGNSPLHF.

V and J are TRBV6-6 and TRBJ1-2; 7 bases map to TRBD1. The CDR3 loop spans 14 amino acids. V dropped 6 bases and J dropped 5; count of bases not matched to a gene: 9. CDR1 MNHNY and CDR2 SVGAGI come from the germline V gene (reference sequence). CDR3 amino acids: CASRTTGTAYGYTF. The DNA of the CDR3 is TGTGCCAGCAGAACCACTGGGACAGCTTATGGCTACACCTTC.